These 31 T cell receptor beta chains were sequenced from one sample in a study of control samples from healthy donors and cancer patients. This table comes from immunoSEQ multiplex PCR, and its TCRdb copy is limited to in-frame clones, with some not included. Of 70,000 or so clones in the sample, 84% are singletons; the top ten hold roughly 28%. Material for sequencing was blood. These receptors were taken from a man aged 50 to 59 in good health.

This clone was recorded once. This chain uses TRBV10-3 with TRBJ1-1; D perhaps matches TRBD1 (6 bases). The V end lost 2 bases, the J end lost 6 bases, and 16 bases lay between the germline ends. CDR3 length: 15 amino acids. Germline assignment: CDR1 ENHRY and CDR2 SYGVKD. This chain's CDR3 is CAISEPARGGPEAFF. CDR3 nucleotide sequence: TGTGCCATCAGTGAGCCGGCCAGGGGAGGGCCTGAAGCTTTCTTT.

This clone was counted between two and nine times. J is TRBJ2-7 and V is TRBV6-5, with 12 positions matching TRBD2. The V and J ends lost 5 bases and 7 bases, in that order; junction bases with no gene match: 9. This CDR3 contains 15 residues. Germline values: CDR1 MNHEY, CDR2 SVGAGI. As DNA, the CDR3 is TGTGCCAGCAGTCCGCCGACTAGCGGGAGAGGGGAGCAGTACTTC. Translated: CASSPPTSGRGEQYF.

This clone was detected only a few times. This chain joins TRBV6-5 and TRBJ1-6; a weak D match, TRBD1 (6 bases). V gave up 2 bases and J gave up 1 base, with 6 bases separating them. The germline CDR1 and CDR2 sequences are MNHEY and SVGAGI. The CDR3 has 15 amino acids. For the CDR3, the DNA is TGTGCCAGCAGTTACCAGGGGTCCTATAATTCACCCCTCCACTTT. Encoded protein: CASSYQGSYNSPLHF.

This chain links TRBV9 with TRBJ2-5, with TRBD2 matching over 10 bases. CDR1 and CDR2 from the germline V gene are SGDLS and YYNGEE. The V gene end was trimmed by 0 bases and the J gene end by 7 bases; junction bases not matched to a gene: 6. There are 15 residues in the CDR3. The CDR3 DNA is TGTGCCAGCAGCGTAGAGACTAGCGGGCGGGGGACCCAGTACTTC. Amino acid sequence: CASSVETSGRGTQYF. Supplemented by reference TRBV9 and TRBJ2-5, the full variable domain reads DSGVTQTPKHLITATGQRVTLRCSPRSGDLSVYWYQQSLDQGLQFLIQYYNGEERAKGNILERFSAQQFPDLHSELNLSSLELGDSALYFCASSVETSGRGTQYFGPGTRLLVL.

The chain couples TRBV30 to TRBJ1-1; D is unclear. Trimming pared 2 bases from V and 0 bases from J, leaving 10 bases between. This CDR3 comprises 14 residues. CDR1 GTSNPN and CDR2 SVGIG come from the germline V gene (reference sequence). The CDR3 DNA reads as TGTGCCTGGAGTTTTCAGCTTATGAACACTGAAGCTTTCTTT. This translates into CAWSFQLMNTEAFF.

V gene TRBV7-2 combines with J gene TRBJ2-3, with D unresolved. V was pared by 6 bases and J by 0 bases, with 4 bases between. The germline CDR1 and CDR2 sequences are SGHTA and FQGNSA. This CDR3 comprises 12 residues. CDR3 loop: CASSISTDTQYF. DNA of the CDR3: TGTGCCAGCAGTATTAGCACAGATACGCAGTATTTT.

The rearrangement joins TRBV29-1 to TRBJ1-3, with a possible D match to TRBD1 (5 bases). V was trimmed by 5 bases and J by 2 bases, leaving 7 bases between them. CDR1 is SQVTM, CDR2 ANQGSEA, per germline. The CDR3 sequence is 12 residues long. CDR3 in DNA: TGCAGCGTTTGGGACGCTGGAAACACCATATATTTT. Translating it yields CSVWDAGNTIYF.

The CDR3 DNA reads as TGTGCCACCAGTGATTTGCAAAGGACTAGCGTTGAGCAGTTCTTC. Translation: CATSDLQRTSVEQFF. The chain employs TRBV24-1 and TRBJ2-1, with TRBD2 identical over 9 bases. J was trimmed by 9 bases and V by 0 bases; bases with no gene match: 5. Looked up from germline, CDR1 is KGHDR and CDR2 is SFDVKD. There are 15 residues in the CDR3.

This clone was seen just once. This rearrangement joins TRBV6-2 or TRBV6-3 to TRBJ2-5; TRBD1 agrees at 7 bases. Germline values: CDR1 MNHEY, CDR2 SVGEGT. V gave up 5 bases and J gave up 9 bases; unmatched junction bases: 15. This CDR3 spans 15 amino acids. The CDR3 loop is CASSGGARTGIAQYF. In DNA, the CDR3 is TGTGCCAGCAGTGGGGGCGCCCGGACAGGTATTGCCCAGTACTTC.

The gene calls are TRBV5-1 and TRBJ2-2; D unclear. Between the trimmed V and J ends, which lost 0 bases and 5 bases, there was a span of 17 bases. Looked up from germline, CDR1 is SGHRS and CDR2 is YFSETQ. This CDR3 comprises 17 residues. The CDR3 coding sequence is TGCGCCAGCAGCTTGGTGCGGAGCAGAGAAAGAACCGGGGAGCTGTTTTTT. Its protein product is CASSLVRSRERTGELFF.

This clone was seen more than once but under ten times. This rearrangement joins TRBV12-3 or TRBV12-4 to TRBJ2-1; no reliable D call. Trimming took off 3 bases at V and 7 bases at J, with 10 bases between the two ends. This CDR3 has 13 residues. The CDR3 spells CASSFTWPNEQFF. The DNA of the CDR3 is TGTGCCAGCAGTTTCACGTGGCCAAATGAGCAGTTCTTC.

The chain is built from TRBV19 and TRBJ1-1; tentative D call: TRBD1 (6 bases). V lost 4 bases and J lost 0, with 12 bases in between. The V gene's germline CDR1 is LNHDA and CDR2 SQIVND (reference sequence). The CDR3 has 15 amino acids. Here the CDR3 DNA reads TGTGCCAGTAGTACGCGGACAGCCCTGAACACTGAAGCTTTCTTT. The encoded protein is CASSTRTALNTEAFF.

V is TRBV25-1 and J is TRBJ1-6; D perhaps matches TRBD1 (6 bases). This CDR3 is 15 amino acids long. The V and J ends lost 3 bases and 6 bases respectively, with 12 bases between them. Germline CDR1 is MGHDK and CDR2 is SYGVNS. The CDR3 protein is CASSESDSPNSPLHF. DNA for the CDR3: TGTGCCAGCAGTGAGTCGGACAGTCCTAATTCACCCCTCCACTTT.

This clone was seen a single time. The V gene is TRBV19, the J gene TRBJ1-3; maybe TRBD1 (6 bases). The CDR3 loop spans 16 amino acids. Germline V gives CDR1 LNHDA, CDR2 SQIVND (reference sequence). The V end lost 6 bases, the J end lost 4 bases, and 19 bases lay between the germline ends. This CDR3 is CASRKHDRTRGNTIYF. The DNA of the CDR3 is TGTGCCAGTAGAAAACACGACAGGACGAGAGGAAACACCATATATTTT.

This sequence joins TRBV15 and TRBJ1-5, with D hard to call. V was clipped by 0 bases and J by 8 bases, with 5 bases between them. The CDR3 consists of 12 residues. The germline V gene has CDR1 LNHNV and CDR2 YYDKDF (reference sequence). DNA for the CDR3: TGTGCCACCAGCAGAGAGGAGGAGCCCCAGCATTTT. It specifies CATSREEEPQHF.

This chain connects TRBV27 to TRBJ2-2; a possible D gene is TRBD1 (6 bases). CDR1 is MNHEY, CDR2 SMNVEV, per germline (reference sequence). The CDR3 extends over 15 amino acids. The ends were cut back, 6 bases at V and 1 base at J, with 12 bases in the middle. CDR3 nucleotide sequence: TGTGCCAGCAGCCCTGCAGGGGTGAACACCGGGGAGCTGTTTTTT. Protein sequence: CASSPAGVNTGELFF.

The CDR3 reads CASSLGSTHSGNTIYF. The CDR3, as DNA: TGCGCCAGCAGCTTGGGGTCGACCCACTCTGGAAACACCATATATTTT. This sequence joins TRBV5-1 and TRBJ1-3; D unclear. Trimming shortened V by 0 bases and J by 0 bases, and 10 bases separated the two germline ends. CDR3 length: 16 amino acids. Germline V gene sequence: CDR1 SGHRS, CDR2 YFSETQ.

The CDR3 sequence: CATSRDRRQPQHF. The CDR3 DNA follows: TGTGCCACCAGCAGAGATCGGCGTCAGCCCCAGCATTTT. The chain employs TRBV15 and TRBJ1-5; no clear D. The germline gives CDR1 LNHNV, CDR2 YYDKDF (reference sequence). V was pared by 0 bases and J by 6 bases, with 6 bases between. This CDR3 contains 13 residues.

V and J are TRBV2 and TRBJ2-7; D is possibly TRBD1 (6 bases). Germline CDR1 reads SNHLY; CDR2 reads FYNNEI. With 1 base removed from V and 2 bases from J, the gap between germline ends came to 9 bases. The CDR3 is 14 amino acids. The DNA for the CDR3 is TGTGCCAGCAGTGAAGGGACAGTCGCCTACGAGCAGTACTTC. This sequence encodes CASSEGTVAYEQYF.

The chain recombines TRBV27 with TRBJ1-6; TRBD1 agrees at 7 bases. Germline trimming cut 4 bases from V and 2 bases from J; bases unmatched to any gene: 8. The CDR3 contains 17 residues. Germline CDR1 MNHEY, CDR2 SMNVEV (reference sequence). CDR3 residues: CASSSSLQGTYNSPLHF. As DNA, the CDR3 is TGTGCCAGCAGTTCCTCTTTACAGGGGACCTATAATTCACCCCTCCACTTT.

The J gene is TRBJ1-2, the V gene TRBV27; D possibly corresponds to TRBD1 (5 bases). V lost 8 bases and J 4 bases, leaving 17 bases between the germline ends. The CDR3 is made up of 14 amino acids. Germline CDR1 MNHEY, CDR2 SMNVEV (reference sequence). For the CDR3, the DNA is TGTGCCAGCGCGGACACCTCTCTGATCTATGGCTACACCTTC. It is translated as CASADTSLIYGYTF.

The V call is TRBV29-1, the J call TRBJ2-3, with D unclear. V dropped 0 bases and J dropped 5 bases, with 6 bases sitting between them. CDR3 size: 12 residues. Per the germline V gene, CDR1 is SQVTM and CDR2 is ANQGSEA. The CDR3: CSVEDGIDTQYF. CDR3 in DNA: TGCAGCGTTGAAGACGGTATAGATACGCAGTATTTT.

J is TRBJ1-1 and V is TRBV6-2 or TRBV6-3; D not resolved. The V end was cut by 0 bases, the J end by 6 bases, with 11 bases between. The CDR3 loop spans 14 amino acids. Germline assignment: CDR1 MNHEY and CDR2 SVGEGT. The CDR3 nucleotides are TGTGCCAGCAGTTACTCTGTTTTGATGCCTGAAGCTTTCTTT. Protein: CASSYSVLMPEAFF.

This clone was counted only a few times. The chain combines TRBV6-5 with TRBJ2-1; TRBD1 or TRBD2 may be the D gene (5 bases each). The CDR3 runs 14 residues. The V gene's germline CDR1 is MNHEY and CDR2 SVGAGI. Trimming took off 8 bases at V and 3 bases at J, with 14 bases between the two ends. Here the CDR3 reads CASGRDPGYNEQFF. The CDR3 DNA reads TGTGCCAGCGGCCGGGACCCAGGCTACAATGAGCAGTTCTTC.

The chain couples TRBV9 to TRBJ2-7; 11 positions match TRBD2. V lost 3 bases and J lost 7; bases outside the gene matches: 3. The CDR3 covers 13 residues. From germline, CDR1 is SGDLS and CDR2 YYNGEE. CDR3: CASSARLAGEQYF. In nucleotides, the CDR3 is TGTGCCAGCAGCGCACGACTAGCGGGGGAGCAGTACTTC.

The chain recombines TRBV6-5 with TRBJ2-7; a possible D gene is TRBD1 (7 bases). The CDR3 is made up of 15 amino acids. V was cut by 6 bases and J by 1 base, with 16 bases left in between. Germline V gene lookup returns CDR1 MNHEY and CDR2 SVGAGI. CDR3 loop: CASSPQGRRSYEQYF. DNA of the CDR3: TGTGCCAGCAGCCCACAGGGGAGGCGGTCCTACGAGCAGTACTTC.

The chain uses TRBV6-1 and TRBJ1-2; tentative D call: TRBD1 (6 bases). The CDR3 length is 16 residues. V lost 2 bases and J 1 base, leaving 14 bases between the germline ends. CDR1 is MNHNS, CDR2 SASEGT, per germline. CDR3 bases: TGTGCCAGCAGTGAAAGAGAAACAGGGAGTAACTATGGCTACACCTTC. The encoded protein is CASSERETGSNYGYTF.

V gene TRBV9 combines with J gene TRBJ2-5, with D unresolved. V gave up 3 bases and J gave up 2 bases, with 11 bases separating them. Germline V gene lookup returns CDR1 SGDLS and CDR2 YYNGEE. The CDR3 sequence is 14 residues long. The CDR3 sequence is CASSGEWGQETQYF. The DNA for the CDR3 is TGTGCCAGCAGCGGGGAATGGGGACAAGAGACCCAGTACTTC.

The chain uses TRBV5-5 and TRBJ1-6, with D hard to call. The CDR3 has 16 residues. Germline values: CDR1 SGHKS, CDR2 YYEKEE (reference sequence). Trimming took off 0 bases at V and 4 bases at J, with 11 bases between the two ends. The CDR3 loop reads CASSLGHGEYNSPLHF. The DNA for the CDR3 is TGTGCCAGCAGCTTGGGACACGGAGAATATAATTCACCCCTCCACTTT.

DNA of the CDR3: TGTGCCAGCAGCTTAGATAACTGGGGAGGTAGCACAGATACGCAGTATTTT. Its protein product is CASSLDNWGGSTDTQYF. The chain uses TRBV11-3 and TRBJ2-3; tentative D call: TRBD2 (6 bases). The CDR3 is made up of 17 amino acids. Trimming removed 0 bases at V and 0 bases at J, with 13 bases between. Germline CDR1 is SGHNT and CDR2 is YENEEA.

This clone was observed once. The chain links TRBV2 to TRBJ2-5; D not certain. With 2 bases removed from V and 6 bases from J, the gap between germline ends came to 10 bases. Germline lookup yields CDR1 SNHLY and CDR2 FYNNEI. The CDR3 sequence is 13 residues long. DNA for the CDR3: TGTGCCAGCAGTGAACGGTATAGGCAGACCCAGTACTTC. The encoded protein is CASSERYRQTQYF.